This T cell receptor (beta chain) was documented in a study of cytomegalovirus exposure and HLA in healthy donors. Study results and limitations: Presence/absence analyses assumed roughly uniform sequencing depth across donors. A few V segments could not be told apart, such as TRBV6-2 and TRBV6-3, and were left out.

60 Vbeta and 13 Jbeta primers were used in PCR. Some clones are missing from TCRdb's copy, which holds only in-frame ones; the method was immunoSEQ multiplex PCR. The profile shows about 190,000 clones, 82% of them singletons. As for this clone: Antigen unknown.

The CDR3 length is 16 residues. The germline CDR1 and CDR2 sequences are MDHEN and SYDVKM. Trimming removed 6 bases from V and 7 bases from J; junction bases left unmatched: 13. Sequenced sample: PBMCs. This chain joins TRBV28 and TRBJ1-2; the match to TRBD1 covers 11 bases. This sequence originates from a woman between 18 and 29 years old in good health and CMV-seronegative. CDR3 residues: CASSPGVGQGASGYTF. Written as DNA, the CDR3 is TGTGCCAGCAGCCCCGGTGTCGGACAGGGGGCTTCTGGCTACACCTTC.